Below, 3 T cell receptor beta chains from the same sample are listed, as sequenced in a study of graft-versus-host responses after intestinal transplantation. Libraries were prepared by immunoSEQ multiplex PCR; TCRdb keeps only in-frame clonotypes and omits some of them. The sample has around 30,000 clones; over 80% are singletons. Sequencing was performed on PBMCs, taken almost 29 days after intestinal transplant. Source of these receptors: a human patient who received an intestinal transplant, so some T cells may come from the graft donor.

This clone was recorded only once. The rearrangement joins TRBV9 to TRBJ2-5; TRBD2 aligns across 7 bases. With 5 bases clipped from V and 5 bases from J, the junction kept 9 bases outside the gene matches. Germline values: CDR1 SGDLS, CDR2 YYNGEE. The CDR3 runs to 14 residues. This CDR3 reads CASRGGTRCETQYF. In nucleotides, the CDR3 is TGTGCCAGCAGGGGGGGGACTCGGTGCGAGACCCAGTACTTC.

V and J are TRBV5-1 and TRBJ2-7, with 10 bases matching TRBD2. Germline assignment: CDR1 SGHRS and CDR2 YFSETQ. This CDR3 contains 13 residues. The V and J ends lost 2 bases and 7 bases, in that order; junction bases with no gene match: 3. The CDR3 nucleotides read TGCGCCAGCAGCTTCGATAGCGGGAGGGAGCAGTACTTC. It encodes CASSFDSGREQYF.

This chain joins TRBV4-1 and TRBJ2-5; TRBD1 matches at 9 bases. Germline values: CDR1 MGHRA, CDR2 YSYEKL. The junction had 10 bases not matched to a gene; V was cut back by 0 bases and J by 5 bases. This CDR3 is built from 17 residues. The CDR3 spells CASSQDWGTGPLETQYF. In DNA, the CDR3 is TGCGCCAGCAGCCAAGATTGGGGGACAGGGCCGCTCGAGACCCAGTACTTC.